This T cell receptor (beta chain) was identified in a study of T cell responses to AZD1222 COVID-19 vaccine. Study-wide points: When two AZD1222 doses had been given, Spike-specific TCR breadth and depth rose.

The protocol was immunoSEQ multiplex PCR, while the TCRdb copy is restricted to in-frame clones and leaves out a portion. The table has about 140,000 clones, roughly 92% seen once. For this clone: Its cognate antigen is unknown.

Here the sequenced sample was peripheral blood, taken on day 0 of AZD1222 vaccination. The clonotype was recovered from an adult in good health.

The CDR3 DNA reads TGTGCCAGTAGTACTGGGGGGAGTGAGCAGTTCTTC. Its protein product is CASSTGGSEQFF. This chain links TRBV19 with TRBJ2-1, with D tentatively TRBD2 (6 bases). V lost 4 bases and J lost 9, with 10 bases in between. CDR1 and CDR2 (germline): LNHDA, SQIVND (reference sequence). The CDR3 is 12 amino acids.